This TCR beta chain originates from a study of blood T cell repertoires in COVID-19. Looking at the study overall: Collection of acute and convalescent COVID-19 samples took place in the United States, Italy and Spain. PBMCs, B-cell-depleted T cells, or T cells were the source of the cDNA or gDNA that made up the material.

In the authors' workflow: Amplification of reference gene primers provided the estimated nucleated cell counts. The method was immunoSEQ multiplex PCR; TCRdb's version includes in-frame clones alone and lacks a portion of them. Clone size and the V and J calls come from that table; the DNA yielded D and trimming. The table lists under 200,000 clones, around 82% of them singletons. Germline V gene sequence: CDR1 MDHEN, CDR2 SYDVKM. The CDR3 sequence is 16 residues long. The ends lost 4 bases at V and 0 bases at J; junction bases unmatched: 7. V gene TRBV28 combines with J gene TRBJ2-7; 9 positions match TRBD2. The specimen was peripheral blood. The receptor's source is a man between 18 and 35 years old with active or convalescent COVID-19. Here the CDR3 reads CASSSGTSLFSYEQYF. CDR3 DNA: TGTGCCAGCAGTTCTGGGACTAGCTTGTTCTCCTACGAGCAGTACTTC.